The rows below give T cell receptor beta chains drawn from one sample of a study of cytomegalovirus exposure and HLA in healthy donors. Profiling relied on immunoSEQ multiplex PCR, and the TCRdb table lists in-frame clones only, not all of them. Among under 200,000 clones listed, 55% to 80% were seen once. Sequencing was done on a sample of PBMCs. These receptors all stem from a woman aged 18-29 years in good health and CMV-seropositive. Each CDR3 is given without its conserved first and last residue. The order of the fields is J gene, V gene, CDR3 protein.

j_gene: TRBJ2-5; v_gene: TRBV5-8; CDR3aa: ASSFQLRETQY
j_gene: TRBJ1-1; v_gene: TRBV29-1; CDR3aa: SVAPGTGNTEAF
j_gene: TRBJ1-1; v_gene: TRBV4-3; CDR3aa: ASSQDLGQGVNWNTEAF
j_gene: TRBJ1-1; v_gene: TRBV7-9; CDR3aa: ASSQLNTEAF
j_gene: TRBJ1-4; v_gene: TRBV5-6; CDR3aa: ASSSRQGLRKLF
j_gene: TRBJ2-7; v_gene: TRBV5-1; CDR3aa: ASSLSFRGQGFYEQY
j_gene: TRBJ1-4; v_gene: TRBV18; CDR3aa: ASSEDLNEKLF
j_gene: TRBJ2-2; v_gene: TRBV27; CDR3aa: ASSIQGLVSSGELF
j_gene: TRBJ1-1; v_gene: TRBV11-2; CDR3aa: ASSHNRDTRMGTEAF
j_gene: TRBJ1-1; v_gene: TRBV9; CDR3aa: ASSVGAMDTEAF
j_gene: TRBJ1-5; v_gene: TRBV6-1; CDR3aa: ASSGQNSNQPQH
j_gene: TRBJ2-1; v_gene: TRBV5-8; CDR3aa: ASSLWTSDNNEQF
j_gene: TRBJ2-5; v_gene: TRBV7-2; CDR3aa: ASSSGEETQY
j_gene: NA; v_gene: TRBV7-2; CDR3aa: ASSLVGTGNEQY
j_gene: TRBJ2-7; v_gene: TRBV14; CDR3aa: ASSQNAQGGYEQY
j_gene: TRBJ2-5; v_gene: TRBV6-5; CDR3aa: ASRPGLAGETQY
j_gene: TRBJ2-1; v_gene: TRBV9; CDR3aa: ASSVGGTSYNEQF
j_gene: TRBJ2-7; v_gene: TRBV27; CDR3aa: ASATGGAGYEQY
j_gene: TRBJ1-2; v_gene: TRBV5-4; CDR3aa: ASRVGGGRLYGYT
j_gene: TRBJ1-6; v_gene: TRBV7-8; CDR3aa: ASSRTVQGIGNSPLH
j_gene: NA; v_gene: TRBV25-1; CDR3aa: ASTPVGLLYEQY
j_gene: TRBJ2-7; v_gene: TRBV14; CDR3aa: ASSQSPGQGHEQY
j_gene: TRBJ2-4; v_gene: TRBV4-3; CDR3aa: ASSQESYVSIQY
j_gene: TRBJ2-3; v_gene: TRBV7-2; CDR3aa: AALWGPITDTQY
j_gene: TRBJ2-5; v_gene: TRBV30; CDR3aa: AWRRGKETQY
j_gene: TRBJ2-3; v_gene: TRBV2; CDR3aa: ASSDLGSTDTQY
j_gene: TRBJ2-3; v_gene: TRBV7-2; CDR3aa: ASSLYGQGVNTQY
j_gene: TRBJ2-7; v_gene: TRBV4-3; CDR3aa: ASSQGDRDRYEQY
j_gene: TRBJ2-1; v_gene: TRBV28; CDR3aa: AIHTLAGGTDEQF
j_gene: TRBJ1-5; v_gene: TRBV6-5; CDR3aa: ASRLDSNQPQH
j_gene: TRBJ1-5; v_gene: TRBV5-3; CDR3aa: ARTPLGRLPDQPQH
j_gene: TRBJ1-1; v_gene: TRBV6-5; CDR3aa: ASSSQGWITEAF
j_gene: TRBJ1-3; v_gene: TRBV6-6; CDR3aa: ASSKGVSGNTIY
j_gene: TRBJ2-2; v_gene: TRBV7-2; CDR3aa: ASSLSGGAYTGELF
j_gene: TRBJ1-2; v_gene: TRBV30; CDR3aa: AWAGSYLGGGYT